The T cell receptor beta chain described here comes from a study of blood T cell repertoires in COVID-19. Authors' processing steps: By means of reference gene primer amplification, nucleated cell counts were estimated. Sequencing was performed with immunoSEQ multiplex PCR; in TCRdb, only in-frame clones are kept and a portion is missing. V and J calls and clone size follow that table, whereas D and trimming were derived from the DNA. The repertoire consists of a few hundred thousand clones, with roughly 80% occurring once and the leading ten covering more than 9%. Deletions cut 3 bases from V and 1 base from J, with 5 bases between. The length of the CDR3 is 13 residues. Germline V lookup: CDR1 MNHEY, CDR2 SMNVEV (reference sequence).

Material: peripheral blood. The J gene is TRBJ2-3, the V gene TRBV27; no firm D call. This TCR was sampled from a woman older than 75 with acute or convalescent COVID-19. For the CDR3, the DNA is TGTGCCAGCAGTTTCGGTGGCACAGATACGCAGTATTTT. Its translation is CASSFGGTDTQYF.